This TCR beta chain was recorded in a study of PD-L1 blockade in urothelial cancer (dated by TCRdb to about 2017). Study-wide context: All patients started therapy around 2014 and received atezolizumab 1,200 mg intravenously every 3 weeks. About 85% of the roughly 29 patients were identified as males with urothelial cancer of bladder origin, and a prior smoking history was reported by 18 of 29 patients. Patients had an ECOG performance status of 0 or 1 and had received between 0 and 3 prior chemotherapy regimens. Blood samples were analyzed at 3 weeks after treatment start (second dose) and at 6 weeks after treatment start. Blood samples gave a median of about 150,000 T cells and some 83,000 unique TCRs, with a median clonality of about 0.078. The study was an exploratory multi-omic analysis of somatic, immune and clinical correlates of response to PD-L1 blockade with atezolizumab in urothelial cancer. TCR sequencing covered pretreatment tumor samples and matched, serially collected peripheral blood taken before and after atezolizumab treatment. Durable clinical benefit was defined as a progression-free survival longer than 6 months, and TCR features were additionally tested against progression-free survival and overall survival. In the same patients who had TCR sequencing, pretreatment tumors also underwent whole exome sequencing and RNA sequencing. Under ten patients reached durable clinical benefit, while fewer than 25 patients did not. Pretreatment blood TCR-seq was available for 30 or so patients, at least one posttreatment blood collection was obtained for approximately 25 patients, and tumor TCR-seq was available for approximately 25 patients.

Note on this clone: The target of this receptor is not known. Base qualities are not at hand, and no much larger clone is one base apart.

The time point label of this sample denotes: pretreatment peripheral blood. The cohort included about 27 patients with locally advanced or metastatic urothelial carcinoma who were treated at Memorial Sloan Kettering on a trial protocol. Peripheral blood mononuclear cells were collected from each patient pretreatment and during treatment, giving between 1 and 8 total time points per patient. The Qiagen DNeasy Blood extraction kit was used to purify genomic DNA from total PBMCs and tumor samples. PBMCs were collected pretreatment and during treatment, and were isolated and stored as previously described. Synthetic TCR analog templates were spiked into each PCR so that absolute template abundance could be estimated from read counts. The immunoSEQ assay was used to amplify TCRbeta CDR3 regions from genomic DNA with bias-controlled V and J gene primers. Sequencing of rearranged TCRbeta segments was performed at approximately 20X coverage. The study's own analysis went as follows. Clustering was used to correct sequencing errors, and CDR3s were annotated against IMGT so that V, D and J genes could be assigned. Downstream analyses used only productive TCRbeta rearrangements and left out out-of-frame or stop-codon sequences. To compute clonality, Shannon entropy was normalized by the log of the number of unique productive sequences and then subtracted from one. Fisher's exact test with Benjamini-Hochberg correction, using a cutoff of adjusted p below 0.01, was how clones that differed between time points or between blood and tumor were identified. Imported from immuneACCESS, the table was reduced by TCRdb to in-frame sequences with V and J called. These copies leave out some clones; in studies compared against another copy, an unresolved V gene accounts for under half, and the cause of the remainder is not known. V and J calls plus clone size are reproduced from that table; the DNA served to infer D and trimming. A total of 130,000 or so clones appear in this sample, 65% to 85% of them only once. 3.2% of the sample is in the top ten clones.

The germline V gene sets CDR1 to LGHNA and CDR2 to YNFKEQ. The CDR3, cysteine through phenylalanine, is 15 amino acids long. The retained sequence is limited to the CDR3, 45 bases, with the frame set at the first base. For this chain, trimming is 4 bases at the V end and 7 bases at the J end, and the number of junction bases without a gene match is 6. The full study reports these points: Greater expansion of tumor-associated TCR clones in peripheral blood 3 weeks after the start of treatment was observed in patients with durable benefit (n of about 20, p = 0.022). Because of the small sample size (n ≈ 30) and the many exploratory analyses performed, the results are intended to be regarded as hypothesis-generating. Improved progression-free and overall survival was associated with having pretreatment peripheral blood TCR clonality below the median.

This sequence originates from a man aged 50 to 60 with urothelial cancer. Sequenced here: PBMCs, sampled around atezolizumab (anti-PD-L1) treatment. The V and J genes are TRBV4-2 and TRBJ2-1, with 11 junctional bases fitting TRBD2. DNA sequence: TGTGCCAGCAGCCCCCAACTAGCGGGAGTGAATGAGCAGTTCTTC. It specifies CASSPQLAGVNEQFF.